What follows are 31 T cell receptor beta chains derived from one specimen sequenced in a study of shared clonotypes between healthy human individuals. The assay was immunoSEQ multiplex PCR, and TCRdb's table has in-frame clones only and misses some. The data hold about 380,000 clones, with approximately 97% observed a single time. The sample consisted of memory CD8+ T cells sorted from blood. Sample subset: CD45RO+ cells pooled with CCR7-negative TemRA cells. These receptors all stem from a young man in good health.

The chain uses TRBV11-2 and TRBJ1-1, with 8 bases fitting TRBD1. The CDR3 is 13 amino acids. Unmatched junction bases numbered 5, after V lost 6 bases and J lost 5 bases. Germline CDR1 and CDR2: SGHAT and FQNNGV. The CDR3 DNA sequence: TGTGCCAGCAGTCAGGGGGCATATACTGAAGCTTTCTTT. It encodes CASSQGAYTEAFF.

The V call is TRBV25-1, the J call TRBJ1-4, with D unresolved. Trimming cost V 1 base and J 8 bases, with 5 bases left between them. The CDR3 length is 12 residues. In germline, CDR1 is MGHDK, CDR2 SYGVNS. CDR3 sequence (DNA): TGTGCCAGCAGTGAATTGGAAGAAAAACTGTTTTTT. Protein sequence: CASSELEEKLFF.

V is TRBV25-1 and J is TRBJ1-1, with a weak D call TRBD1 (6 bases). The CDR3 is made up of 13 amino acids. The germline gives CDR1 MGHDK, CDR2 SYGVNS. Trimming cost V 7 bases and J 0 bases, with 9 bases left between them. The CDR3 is CASKSGVNTEAFF. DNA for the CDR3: TGTGCCAGCAAGTCAGGGGTGAACACTGAAGCTTTCTTT.

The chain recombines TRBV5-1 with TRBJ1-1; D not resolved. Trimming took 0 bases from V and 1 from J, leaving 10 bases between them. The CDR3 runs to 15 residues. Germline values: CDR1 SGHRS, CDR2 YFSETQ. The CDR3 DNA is TGCGCCAGCAGCTTGGCCGGGCCAGGGAACACTGAAGCTTTCTTT. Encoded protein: CASSLAGPGNTEAFF.

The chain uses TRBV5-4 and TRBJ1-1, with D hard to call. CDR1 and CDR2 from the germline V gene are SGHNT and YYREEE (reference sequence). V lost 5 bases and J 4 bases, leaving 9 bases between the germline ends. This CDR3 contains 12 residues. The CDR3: CASSRSGTEAFF. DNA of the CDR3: TGTGCCAGCAGTAGATCGGGCACTGAAGCTTTCTTT.

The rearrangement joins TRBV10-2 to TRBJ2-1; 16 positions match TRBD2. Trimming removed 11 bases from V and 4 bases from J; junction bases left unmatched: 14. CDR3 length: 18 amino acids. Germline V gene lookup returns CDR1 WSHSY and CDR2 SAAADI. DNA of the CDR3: TGCGCCGCCCAGGCGGGACTAGCGGGAGGGCCGGAGTACAATGAGCAGTTCTTC. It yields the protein CAAQAGLAGGPEYNEQFF.

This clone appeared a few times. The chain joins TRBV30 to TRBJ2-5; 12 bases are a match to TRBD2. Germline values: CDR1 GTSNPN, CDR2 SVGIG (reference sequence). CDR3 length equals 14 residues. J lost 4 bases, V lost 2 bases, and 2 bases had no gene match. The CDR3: CAWSRGLAGETQYF. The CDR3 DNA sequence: TGTGCCTGGAGTCGGGGACTAGCGGGAGAGACCCAGTACTTC.

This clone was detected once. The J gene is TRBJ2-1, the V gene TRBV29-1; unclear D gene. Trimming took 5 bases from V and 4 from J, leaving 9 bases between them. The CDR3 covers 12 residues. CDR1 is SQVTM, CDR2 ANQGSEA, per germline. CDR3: CSVLAAYNEQFF. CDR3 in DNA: TGCAGCGTTTTGGCGGCTTACAATGAGCAGTTCTTC.

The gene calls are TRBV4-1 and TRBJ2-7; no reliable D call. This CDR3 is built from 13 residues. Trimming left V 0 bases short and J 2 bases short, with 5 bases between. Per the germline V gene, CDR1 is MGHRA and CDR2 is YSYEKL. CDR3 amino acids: CASSQDSPYEQYF. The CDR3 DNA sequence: TGCGCCAGCAGCCAAGATTCCCCCTACGAGCAGTACTTC.

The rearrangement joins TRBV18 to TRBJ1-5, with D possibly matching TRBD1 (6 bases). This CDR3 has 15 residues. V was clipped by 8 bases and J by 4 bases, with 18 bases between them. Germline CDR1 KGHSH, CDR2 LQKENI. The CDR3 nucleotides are TGTGCCAGCGTGGCCGGGGGCCCGGGGAATCAGCCCCAGCATTTT. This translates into CASVAGGPGNQPQHF.

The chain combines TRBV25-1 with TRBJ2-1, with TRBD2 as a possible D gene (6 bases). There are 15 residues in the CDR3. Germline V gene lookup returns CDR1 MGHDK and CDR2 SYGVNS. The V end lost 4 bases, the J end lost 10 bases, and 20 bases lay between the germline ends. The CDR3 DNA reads TGTGCCAGCAGTGGCCTGTTTACTAGCTCCCACGAGCAGTTCTTC. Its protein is CASSGLFTSSHEQFF.

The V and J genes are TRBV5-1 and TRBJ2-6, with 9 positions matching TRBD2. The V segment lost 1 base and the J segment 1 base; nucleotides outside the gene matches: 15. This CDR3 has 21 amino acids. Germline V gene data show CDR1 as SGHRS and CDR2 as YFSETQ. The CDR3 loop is CASSLSSPAGGSGSGANVLTF. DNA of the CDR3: TGCGCCAGCAGCTTGTCGTCCCCAGCGGGAGGAAGTGGTTCTGGGGCCAACGTCCTGACTTTC.

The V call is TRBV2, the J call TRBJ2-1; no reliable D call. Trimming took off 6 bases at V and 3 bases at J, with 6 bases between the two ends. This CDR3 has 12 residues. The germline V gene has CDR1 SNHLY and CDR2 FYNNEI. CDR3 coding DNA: TGTGCCAGCAGGCCTATCTACAATGAGCAGTTCTTC. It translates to CASRPIYNEQFF.

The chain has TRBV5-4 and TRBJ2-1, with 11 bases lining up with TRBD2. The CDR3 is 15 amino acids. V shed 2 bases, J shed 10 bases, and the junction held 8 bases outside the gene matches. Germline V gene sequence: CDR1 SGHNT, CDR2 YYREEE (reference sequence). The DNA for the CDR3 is TGTGCCAGCAGCTTAAAACTAGCGGGAGTAGGGGAGCAGTTCTTC. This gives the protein CASSLKLAGVGEQFF.

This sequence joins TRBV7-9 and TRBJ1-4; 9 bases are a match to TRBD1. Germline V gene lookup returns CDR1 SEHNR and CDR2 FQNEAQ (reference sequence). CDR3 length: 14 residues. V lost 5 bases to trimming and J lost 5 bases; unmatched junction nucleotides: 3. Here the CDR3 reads CASSLTGGNEKLFF. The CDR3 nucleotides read TGTGCCAGCAGCCTGACAGGGGGGAATGAAAAACTGTTTTTT.

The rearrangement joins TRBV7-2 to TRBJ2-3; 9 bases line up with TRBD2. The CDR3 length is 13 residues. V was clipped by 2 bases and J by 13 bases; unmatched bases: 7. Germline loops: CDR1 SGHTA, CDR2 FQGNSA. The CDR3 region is CASSLTSGREEYF. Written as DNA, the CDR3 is TGTGCCAGCAGCTTAACTAGCGGGCGAGAGGAGTATTTT. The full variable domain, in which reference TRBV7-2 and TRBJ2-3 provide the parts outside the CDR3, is GAGVSQSPSNKVTEKGKDVELRCDPISGHTALYWYRQSLGQGLEFLIYFQGNSAPDKSGLPSDRFSAERTGGSVSTLTIQRTQQEDSAVYLCASSLTSGREEYFGPGTRLTVL.

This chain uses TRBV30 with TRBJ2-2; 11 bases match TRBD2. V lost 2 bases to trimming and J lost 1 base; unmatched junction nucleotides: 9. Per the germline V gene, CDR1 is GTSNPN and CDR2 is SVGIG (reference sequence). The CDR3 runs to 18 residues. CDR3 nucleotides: TGTGCCTGGAGTCGAGCTCCGGGACTAGCGGTGAACACCGGGGAGCTGTTTTTT. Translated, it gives CAWSRAPGLAVNTGELFF.

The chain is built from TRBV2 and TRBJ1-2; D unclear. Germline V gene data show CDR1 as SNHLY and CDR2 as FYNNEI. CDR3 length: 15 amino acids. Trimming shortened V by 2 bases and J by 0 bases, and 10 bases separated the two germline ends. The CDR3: CASSESDRTNYGYTF. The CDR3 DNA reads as TGTGCCAGCAGTGAATCCGACCGAACTAACTATGGCTACACCTTC.

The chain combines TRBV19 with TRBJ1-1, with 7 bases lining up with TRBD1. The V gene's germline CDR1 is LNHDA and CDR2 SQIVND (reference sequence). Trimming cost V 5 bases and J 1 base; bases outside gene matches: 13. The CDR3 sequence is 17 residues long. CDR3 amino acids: CASSPTSFRGGNTEAFF. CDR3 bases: TGTGCCAGTAGTCCCACCTCCTTCAGGGGGGGGAACACTGAAGCTTTCTTT.

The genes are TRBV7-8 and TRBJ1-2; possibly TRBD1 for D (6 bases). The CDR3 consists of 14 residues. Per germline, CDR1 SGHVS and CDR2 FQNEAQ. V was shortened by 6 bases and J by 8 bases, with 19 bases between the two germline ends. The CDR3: CASSNGQLMGGYTF. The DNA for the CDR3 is TGTGCCAGCAGTAATGGACAGCTTATGGGGGGCTACACCTTC.

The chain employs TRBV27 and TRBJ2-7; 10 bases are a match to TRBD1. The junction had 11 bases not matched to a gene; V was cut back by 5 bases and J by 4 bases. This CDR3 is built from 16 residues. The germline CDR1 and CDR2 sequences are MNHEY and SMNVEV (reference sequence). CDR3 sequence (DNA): TGTGCCAGCAGTGCCCACCTTCCGGGACAGGGGTACGAGCAGTACTTC. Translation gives CASSAHLPGQGYEQYF.

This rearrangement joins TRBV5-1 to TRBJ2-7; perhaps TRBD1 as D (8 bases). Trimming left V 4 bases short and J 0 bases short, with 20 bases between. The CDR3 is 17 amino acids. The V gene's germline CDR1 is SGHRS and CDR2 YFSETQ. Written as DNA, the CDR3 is TGCGCCAGCAGCCCGCAAAGCGGGGACAGGTCCTCCTACGAGCAGTACTTC. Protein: CASSPQSGDRSSYEQYF. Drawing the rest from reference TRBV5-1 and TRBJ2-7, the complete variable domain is KAGVTQTPRYLIKTRGQQVTLSCSPISGHRSVSWYQQTPGQGLQFLFEYFSETQRNKGNFPGRFSGRQFSNSRSEMNVSTLELGDSALYLCASSPQSGDRSSYEQYFGPGTRLTVT.

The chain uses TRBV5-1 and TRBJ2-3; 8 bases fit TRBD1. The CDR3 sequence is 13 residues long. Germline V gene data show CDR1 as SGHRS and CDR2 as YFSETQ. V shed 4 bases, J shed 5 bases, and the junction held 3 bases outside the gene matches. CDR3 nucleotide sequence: TGCGCCAGCAGCAGAACAGGGGGAGATACGCAGTATTTT. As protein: CASSRTGGDTQYF.

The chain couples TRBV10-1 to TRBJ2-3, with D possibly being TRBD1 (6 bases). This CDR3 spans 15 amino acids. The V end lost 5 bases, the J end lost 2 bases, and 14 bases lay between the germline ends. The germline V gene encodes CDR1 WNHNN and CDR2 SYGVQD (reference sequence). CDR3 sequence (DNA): TGCGCCAGCAGTCGGCCGGCAGGGGACACAGATACGCAGTATTTT. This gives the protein CASSRPAGDTDTQYF.

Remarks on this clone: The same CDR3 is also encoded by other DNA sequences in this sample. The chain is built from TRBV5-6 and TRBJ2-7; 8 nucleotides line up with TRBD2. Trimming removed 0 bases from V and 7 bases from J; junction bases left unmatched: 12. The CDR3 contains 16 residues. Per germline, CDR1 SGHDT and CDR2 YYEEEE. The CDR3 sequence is CASSLGSLAGRGEQYF. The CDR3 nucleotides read TGTGCCAGCAGCTTGGGTAGCCTAGCGGGTCGGGGGGAGCAGTACTTC. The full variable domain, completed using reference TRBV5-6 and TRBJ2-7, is DAGVTQSPTHLIKTRGQQVTLRCSPKSGHDTVSWYQQALGQGPQFIFQYYEEEERQRGNFPDRFSGHQFPNYSSELNVNALLLGDSALYLCASSLGSLAGRGEQYFGPGTRLTVT.

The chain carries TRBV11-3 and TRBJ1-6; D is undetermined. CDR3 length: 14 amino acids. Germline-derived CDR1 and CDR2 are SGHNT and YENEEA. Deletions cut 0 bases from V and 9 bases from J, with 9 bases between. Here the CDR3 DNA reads TGTGCCAGCAGCTTAGATCCCGGGAGTTCACCCCTCCACTTT. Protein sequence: CASSLDPGSSPLHF. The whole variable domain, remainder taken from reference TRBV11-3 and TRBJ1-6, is EAGVVQSPRYKIIEKKQPVAFWCNPISGHNTLYWYLQNLGQGPELLIRYENEEAVDDSQLPKDRFSAERLKGVDSTLKIQPAELGDSAVYLCASSLDPGSSPLHFGNGTRLTVT.

The CDR3 DNA is TGTGCCAGCAGTTTCAACAGGGGGGTGGTTCAGCCCCAGCATTTT. It specifies CASSFNRGVVQPQHF. The chain has TRBV28 and TRBJ1-5; TRBD1 matches 8 bases. The germline gives CDR1 MDHEN, CDR2 SYDVKM. This CDR3 has 15 amino acids. Unmatched junction bases numbered 7, after V lost 3 bases and J lost 6 bases.

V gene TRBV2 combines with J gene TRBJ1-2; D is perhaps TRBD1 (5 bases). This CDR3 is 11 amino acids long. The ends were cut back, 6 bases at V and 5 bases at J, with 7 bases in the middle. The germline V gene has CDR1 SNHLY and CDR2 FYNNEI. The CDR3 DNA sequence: TGTGCCAGCAGACAGGCTTATGGCTACACCTTC. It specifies CASRQAYGYTF.

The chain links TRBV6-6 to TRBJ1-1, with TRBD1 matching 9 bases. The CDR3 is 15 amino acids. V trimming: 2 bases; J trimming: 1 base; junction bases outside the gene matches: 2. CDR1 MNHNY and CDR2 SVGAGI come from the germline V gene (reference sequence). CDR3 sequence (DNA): TGTGCCAGCAGTTACACAGGGGGCGCGAACACTGAAGCTTTCTTT. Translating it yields CASSYTGGANTEAFF.

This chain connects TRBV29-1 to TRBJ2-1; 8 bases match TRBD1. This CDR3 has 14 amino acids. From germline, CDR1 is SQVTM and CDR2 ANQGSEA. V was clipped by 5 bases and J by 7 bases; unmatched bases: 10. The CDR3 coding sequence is TGCAGCGTTAGAGGGGGGACAGGTGGGAATGAGCAGTTCTTC. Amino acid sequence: CSVRGGTGGNEQFF.

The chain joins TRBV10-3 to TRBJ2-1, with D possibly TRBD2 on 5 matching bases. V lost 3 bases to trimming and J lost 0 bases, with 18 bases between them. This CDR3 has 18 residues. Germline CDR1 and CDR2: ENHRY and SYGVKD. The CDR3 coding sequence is TGTGCCATCAGTGACGCCACGGCGGGTAAACTCTCCTACAATGAGCAGTTCTTC. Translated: CAISDATAGKLSYNEQFF.